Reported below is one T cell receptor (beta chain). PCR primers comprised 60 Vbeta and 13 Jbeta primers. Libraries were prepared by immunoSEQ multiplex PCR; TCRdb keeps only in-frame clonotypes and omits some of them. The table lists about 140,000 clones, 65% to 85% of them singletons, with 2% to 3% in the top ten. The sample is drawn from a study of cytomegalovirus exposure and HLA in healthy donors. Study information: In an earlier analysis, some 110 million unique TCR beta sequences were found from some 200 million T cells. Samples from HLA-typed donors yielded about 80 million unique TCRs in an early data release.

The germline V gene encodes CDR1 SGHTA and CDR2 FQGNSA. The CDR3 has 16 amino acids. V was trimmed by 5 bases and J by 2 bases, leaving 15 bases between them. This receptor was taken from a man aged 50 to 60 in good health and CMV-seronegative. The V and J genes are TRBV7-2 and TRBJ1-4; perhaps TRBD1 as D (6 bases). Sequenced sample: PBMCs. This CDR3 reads CASSKTRTVTNEKLFF. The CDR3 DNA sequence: TGTGCCAGCAGCAAAACTAGGACAGTGACTAATGAAAAACTGTTTTTT.